This TCR beta chain was recovered during a study of cytomegalovirus exposure and HLA in healthy donors. The PCR was carried out with 60 Vbeta primers and 13 Jbeta primers. Method: immunoSEQ multiplex PCR; TCRdb's copy keeps in-frame clones and lacks some. The table lists approximately 160,000 clones, 82% of them singletons. The germline V gene encodes CDR1 LNHNV and CDR2 YYDKDF (reference sequence). The CDR3 extends over 14 amino acids. V shed 3 bases and J 3 bases; nucleotides not matched to a gene: 1. This chain connects TRBV15 to TRBJ2-5; 10 bases align to TRBD1. The TCR sequence derives from a girl under 18 in good health and CMV-seropositive. Source material: PBMCs. The CDR3 here is CATSSGTGEETQYF. As DNA, the CDR3 is TGTGCCACCAGCAGCGGGACAGGGGAAGAGACCCAGTACTTC.